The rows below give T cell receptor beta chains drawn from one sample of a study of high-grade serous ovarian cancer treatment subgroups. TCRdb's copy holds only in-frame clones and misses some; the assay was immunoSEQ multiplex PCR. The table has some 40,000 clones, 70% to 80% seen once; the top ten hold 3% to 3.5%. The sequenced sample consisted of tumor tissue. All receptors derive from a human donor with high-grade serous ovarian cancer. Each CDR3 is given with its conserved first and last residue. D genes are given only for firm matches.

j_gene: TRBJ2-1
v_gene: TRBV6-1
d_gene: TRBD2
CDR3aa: CASSSGNRYEQFF

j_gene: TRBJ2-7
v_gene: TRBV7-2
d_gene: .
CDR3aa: CASSFPLGGGAPGEQYF

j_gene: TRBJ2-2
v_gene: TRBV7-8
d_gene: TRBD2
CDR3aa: CASSLALAGGRRELFF

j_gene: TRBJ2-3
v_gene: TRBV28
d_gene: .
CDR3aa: CASRLSRESSTDTQYF

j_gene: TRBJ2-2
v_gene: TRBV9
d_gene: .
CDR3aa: CASSPQTTNTGELFF

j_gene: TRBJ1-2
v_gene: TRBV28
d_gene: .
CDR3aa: CASRQVPGYGYTF

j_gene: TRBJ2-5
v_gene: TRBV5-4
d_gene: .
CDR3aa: CASSFGHTQETQYF

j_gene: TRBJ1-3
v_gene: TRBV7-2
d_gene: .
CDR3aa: CASSPRPGRHSGNTIYF

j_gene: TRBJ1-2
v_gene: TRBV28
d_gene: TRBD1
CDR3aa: CASSPPDRLTNYGYTF

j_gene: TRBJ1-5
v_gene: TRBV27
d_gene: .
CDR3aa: CASSLGWSSNQPQHF

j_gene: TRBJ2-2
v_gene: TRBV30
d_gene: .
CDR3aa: CAWRRGSTGELFF

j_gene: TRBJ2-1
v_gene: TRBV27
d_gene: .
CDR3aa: CASSTSYEQFF